This T cell receptor beta chain was recorded in a study of beta chain features in type 1 diabetes. Study-wide results and caveats: Moderately but significantly shorter TCRB CDR3s were found in Type 1 diabetes patients in all four CD4+ subsets.

The authors reverse transcribed all of the isolated RNA, so sequencing captured expressed TCRB transcripts. Data came from immunoSEQ multiplex PCR; TCRdb stores just in-frame clones and leaves some out. Of roughly 140,000 clones detected, around 50% appear once; the ten largest clones hold roughly 0.4%. This clone was found a few times. Its target is not known. CDR3 size: 14 residues. The V segment lost 5 bases and the J segment 8 bases; nucleotides outside the gene matches: 5. From germline, CDR1 is SGHTA and CDR2 FQGNSA. The rearrangement joins TRBV7-2 to TRBJ1-6, with 8 bases lining up with TRBD1. The sequencing input was Tregs from blood. The TCR sequence derives from a man aged 18 to 30 in good health. The CDR3 is CASSRGTGDSPLHF. CDR3 DNA: TGTGCCAGCAGCCGCGGGACAGGAGATTCACCCCTCCACTTT.